What follows describes a single T cell receptor beta chain. As yet, its antigen is unknown. The source of the sample is a study of CD8 T cells in ankylosing spondylitis. Study-wide results and caveats: A TCR beta motif made of fewer than ten highly homologous variants seemed typical of ankylosing spondylitis blood.

It was by quantitative 5'-RACE with molecular barcodes that TCR beta libraries were made. TCRdb reanalysed the 5' RACE reads using MiXCR and keeps one entry per CDR3 protein. The sample carries 700,000 to 1,000,000 distinct CDR3 sequences, 12% recorded once. V lost 7 bases and J lost 5, with 18 bases in between. The CDR3 totals 14 residues. CDR1 is MNHEY and CDR2 is SVGEGT in the germline V gene. This receptor was taken from a male donor with ankylosing spondylitis. Material for sequencing was blood, either unsorted or a sorted T cell fraction (not recorded which). The V gene is TRBV6-2 or TRBV6-3, the J gene TRBJ2-7, with D tentatively TRBD1 or TRBD2 (7 bases each). CDR3 DNA: TGTGCCAGCAAAGGGGGCGGGAGTCTGGACGAGCAGTACTTC. The encoded protein is CASKGGGSLDEQYF.